The clone carrying this TCR beta chain occurred many times. A library prepared for alpha chains yielded this beta chain as an off-target read; its size is of little meaning. As for time point: sample taken at primary tumor resection. Unsorted whole RNA from tumor, nontumor lung or frozen PBMC underwent sequencing. There were 72 donors, all of them untreated patients with early-stage non-small cell lung cancer. The data derive from a study of spatial heterogeneity in lung cancer. Overall study context: Sequence detection consistently recorded a greater number of beta-chain than alpha-chain sequences. Each unique TCR and UMI combination was seen more than ten times on average in raw reads.

Individual TCR cDNA molecules each bore their own unique molecular identifier. TCRdb re-derived calls from the 5' RACE reads in MiXCR, one entry per CDR3 protein. This sample has 11,000 or so distinct CDR3 sequences, with 3% to 5% found just once. The origin of this receptor is a male donor with early-stage non-small cell lung cancer. The sequenced sample was normal lung tissue next to the tumor, obtained at surgery.

CDR3 nucleotides: TGCGCCAGCAGCCGCACACAGAACACTGAAGCTTTCTTT. Translation gives CASSRTQNTEAFF. This sequence joins TRBV10-1 and TRBJ1-1, with D hard to call. The V end lost 6 bases, the J end lost 1 base, and 9 bases lay between the germline ends. There are 13 residues in the CDR3. The germline CDR1 and CDR2 sequences are WNHNN and SYGVQD (reference sequence).